The clone carrying this T cell receptor (beta chain) is classed as medium-sized. What it recognizes is unknown. The assay was immunoSEQ multiplex PCR, and TCRdb's table has in-frame clones only and misses some. The sample lists more than 9,500 clones, less than 75% seen once, with roughly 20% in the top ten. These data belong to a study of radiation and T cells in renal cell carcinoma. This CDR3 spans 13 amino acids. Between the trimmed V and J ends, which lost 11 bases and 6 bases, there was a span of 17 bases. CDR1 and CDR2 from the germline V gene are SEHNR and FQNEAQ (reference sequence). Treatment meaning: treatment-naive control, cytoreductive nephrectomy. Study-level points and caveats: Compared with controls, irradiated tumors showed greater TCR clonality. Irradiated tumors held more dominant CDR3 motifs than control tumors.

Specimen: tumor tissue, collected from a patient whose treatment was nephrectomy without radiotherapy. This clonotype originated in a woman of 80 years or more with renal cell carcinoma. V is TRBV7-9 and J is TRBJ1-5, with a possible D match to TRBD1 (6 bases). CDR3 region: CALGRGGGQPQHF. The CDR3 bases are TGTGCCCTCGGCAGGGGCGGTGGTCAGCCCCAGCATTTT.